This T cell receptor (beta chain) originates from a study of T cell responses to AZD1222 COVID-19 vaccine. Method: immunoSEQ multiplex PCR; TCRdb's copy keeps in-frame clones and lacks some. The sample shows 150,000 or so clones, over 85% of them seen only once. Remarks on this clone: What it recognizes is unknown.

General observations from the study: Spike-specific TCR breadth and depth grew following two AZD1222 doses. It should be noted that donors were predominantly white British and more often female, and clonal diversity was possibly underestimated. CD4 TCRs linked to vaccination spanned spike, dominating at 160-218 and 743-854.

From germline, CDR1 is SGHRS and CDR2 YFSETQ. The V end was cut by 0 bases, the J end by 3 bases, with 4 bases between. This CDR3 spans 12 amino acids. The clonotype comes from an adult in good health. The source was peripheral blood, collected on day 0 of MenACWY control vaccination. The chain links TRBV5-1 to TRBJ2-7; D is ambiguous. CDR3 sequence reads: CASSLDGYEQYF. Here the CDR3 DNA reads TGCGCCAGCAGCTTGGACGGCTACGAGCAGTACTTC.